The entry that follows covers one TCR beta chain sequence. The target antigen is unknown. These data are taken from a study of neurological immune-mediated disorders. Where libraries were unsorted, they were derived from 2 million PBMCs stored at -80 degrees C. The study's findings and limits: One related-CDR3 cluster, which may be a signature, held the repertoires of 18 of 34 multiple sclerosis patients after phylogenetic grouping.

Synthesis of cDNA was carried out by template-switch 5'RACE. The reaction used 10-nucleotide random UMIs. TCRdb re-called the 5' RACE reads through MiXCR, storing one row per CDR3 protein. Of 45,000 to 50,000 distinct CDR3 sequences listed, roughly 4% were seen once; the top ten hold roughly 5.6%. There are 13 residues in the CDR3. After removal of 4 bases from V and 1 base from J, the junction contained 1 base not matched to a gene. Germline V CDR1 and CDR2: MNHEY, SVGAGI. This receptor was obtained from a woman aged 55-75 years with multiple sclerosis. The sequenced material came from PBMCs. The chain joins TRBV6-5 to TRBJ2-7, with TRBD1 matching over 7 bases. CDR3 residues: CASSSGQSYEQYV. In DNA, the CDR3 is TGTGCCAGCAGTTCGGGACAGTCCTACGAGCAGTACGTC.